This is a list of T cell receptor beta chains from one sample in a study of T cell responses to AZD1222 COVID-19 vaccine. Assay used: immunoSEQ multiplex PCR; TCRdb lists only in-frame clones, some missing. The table lists about 34,000 clones, around 78% of them singletons, with about 4% in the top ten. Material: peripheral blood, obtained 28 days after the second AZD1222 dose. The receptors were sampled from an adult who received the AZD1222 COVID-19 vaccine. CDR3s include the opening cysteine and the closing phenylalanine or tryptophan. The order of the fields is CDR3 length, J gene, clone size, V gene, D gene, CDR3 DNA, CDR3 protein. A D gene is named only where the DNA matches it firmly. Rows may omit the clone size; those that give it use once, few, many or a size class.

length: 16; J: TRBJ2-7; size: once; V: TRBV18; D: .; DNA: TGTGCCAGCTCACCGACCAGGTCGGACATCTCCTACGAGCAGTACTTC; CDR3: CASSPTRSDISYEQYF
length: 16; J: TRBJ2-7; size: .; V: TRBV4-1; D: TRBD1; DNA: TGCGCCAGCAGCCAAGGTCGAGGGGGCCCAACCTACGAGCAGTACTTC; CDR3: CASSQGRGGPTYEQYF
length: 12; J: TRBJ1-5; size: .; V: TRBV28; D: .; DNA: TGTGCCAGCAGGGCCGGGAGTCAGCCCCAGCATTTT; CDR3: CASRAGSQPQHF
length: 16; J: TRBJ1-2; size: .; V: TRBV7-2; D: TRBD1; DNA: TGTGCCAGCAGCTTAGGGACAGGGGGGACTGTCTATGGCTACACCTTC; CDR3: CASSLGTGGTVYGYTF
length: 15; J: TRBJ2-5; size: .; V: TRBV19; D: TRBD1; DNA: TGTGCCAGTAGTATCGGACAGGGCGTCCAAGAGACCCAGTACTTC; CDR3: CASSIGQGVQETQYF
length: 13; J: TRBJ1-6; size: .; V: TRBV13; D: .; DNA: TGTGCCAGCAGCTCCAGGGAAAATTCACCCCTCCACTTT; CDR3: CASSSRENSPLHF
length: 14; J: TRBJ1-4; size: few; V: TRBV7-8; D: .; DNA: TGTGCCAGCAGCCGAAGGACAGTCGGGGAAAAACTGTTTTTT; CDR3: CASSRRTVGEKLFF
length: 14; J: TRBJ2-2; size: once; V: TRBV5-4; D: .; DNA: TGTGCCAGCAGTGGTAGACGGGACTCCGGGGAGCTGTTTTTT; CDR3: CASSGRRDSGELFF
length: 14; J: TRBJ2-3; size: .; V: TRBV5-1; D: TRBD2; DNA: TGCGCCAGCACCAGGCGGGGGGCCACAGATACGCAGTATTTT; CDR3: CASTRRGATDTQYF
length: 15; J: TRBJ2-3; size: .; V: TRBV6-5; D: .; DNA: TGTGCCAGCCGGGGACCCTATTCTAGCACAGATACGCAGTATTTT; CDR3: CASRGPYSSTDTQYF
length: 14; J: TRBJ2-3; size: .; V: TRBV7-6; D: .; DNA: TGTGCCAGCAGCCCTCCGGGGGCGCCGGATACGCAGTATTTT; CDR3: CASSPPGAPDTQYF
length: 12; J: TRBJ1-2; size: .; V: TRBV29-1; D: TRBD1; DNA: TGCAGCGTGGACAGGAATCCATATGGCTACACCTTC; CDR3: CSVDRNPYGYTF
length: 15; J: TRBJ1-6; size: .; V: TRBV2; D: TRBD1; DNA: TGTGCCAGCAAAGGCCGGACAGGAGGGGACTCACCCCTCCACTTT; CDR3: CASKGRTGGDSPLHF
length: 17; J: TRBJ2-5; size: few; V: TRBV7-2; D: TRBD2; DNA: TGTGCCAGCAGCTTTCCAAATCTAGCGGGAGGGGAAGAGACCCAGTACTTC; CDR3: CASSFPNLAGGEETQYF
length: 16; J: TRBJ2-1; size: once; V: TRBV4-2; D: TRBD1; DNA: TGTGCCAGCAGCCAAGACAGAGGGACAGGGGGCCGAGAGCAGTTCTTC; CDR3: CASSQDRGTGGREQFF
length: 16; J: TRBJ2-2; size: few; V: TRBV11-1; D: .; DNA: TGTGCCAGCAGCCCACGTTGGAGGGGGCGTACCGGGGAGCTGTTTTTT; CDR3: CASSPRWRGRTGELFF
length: 14; J: TRBJ1-2; size: .; V: TRBV5-6; D: .; DNA: TGTGCCAGCAGCTTCGGGAGCTTAGTTGGTGGCTACACCTTC; CDR3: CASSFGSLVGGYTF
length: 12; J: TRBJ1-2; size: .; V: TRBV19; D: .; DNA: TGTGCCAGTACCTCCGGGGACTATGGCTACACCTTC; CDR3: CASTSGDYGYTF
length: 12; J: TRBJ1-3; size: .; V: TRBV28; D: .; DNA: TGTGCCAGCGGGAGGCAGGGAAACACCATATATTTT; CDR3: CASGRQGNTIYF
length: 16; J: TRBJ2-5; size: few; V: TRBV19; D: TRBD1; DNA: TGTGCCAGTAGTACCTTGACAGGGGACCTCCAAGAGACCCAGTACTTC; CDR3: CASSTLTGDLQETQYF
length: 16; J: TRBJ1-6; size: .; V: TRBV11-3; D: .; DNA: TGTGCCAGCAGCTTTGGCGGCGGAGAGTATAATTCACCCCTCCACTTT; CDR3: CASSFGGGEYNSPLHF
length: 18; J: TRBJ2-6; size: .; V: TRBV9; D: .; DNA: TGTGCCAGCAGCGCCGAGACCCGGATACACTCTGGGGCCAACGTCCTGACTTTC; CDR3: CASSAETRIHSGANVLTF
length: 15; J: TRBJ2-3; size: once; V: TRBV5-1; D: .; DNA: TGCGCCAGCAGCTTGGGCGCCTCGGGGACAGATACGCAGTATTTT; CDR3: CASSLGASGTDTQYF
length: 16; J: TRBJ1-6; size: .; V: TRBV4-1; D: TRBD1; DNA: TGCGCCAGCAGCCCTGTCACAGGGGACTTTAATTCACCCCTCCACTTT; CDR3: CASSPVTGDFNSPLHF
length: 15; J: TRBJ1-6; size: .; V: TRBV6-5; D: TRBD1; DNA: TGTGCCAGCAGTAAATCCACAGGGGTCATCTCACCCCTCCACTTT; CDR3: CASSKSTGVISPLHF
length: 14; J: TRBJ2-3; size: .; V: TRBV7-2; D: .; DNA: TGTGCCAGCAGCCCTGGGACATCCACAGATACGCAGTATTTT; CDR3: CASSPGTSTDTQYF
length: 14; J: TRBJ1-4; size: .; V: TRBV5-1; D: TRBD1; DNA: TGCGCCAGCACCCCCGGGACAGGGGATGAAAAACTGTTTTTT; CDR3: CASTPGTGDEKLFF
length: 16; J: TRBJ1-4; size: .; V: TRBV5-1; D: .; DNA: TGCGCCAGCAGCCGGCAAACTCAGGGTCGGGGGGAAAAACTGTTTTTT; CDR3: CASSRQTQGRGEKLFF
length: 15; J: TRBJ2-1; size: .; V: TRBV11-3; D: .; DNA: TGTGCCAGCAGCCCAGCGACTAGCTCCTACAATGAGCAGTTCTTC; CDR3: CASSPATSSYNEQFF
length: 14; J: TRBJ2-7; size: few; V: TRBV2; D: TRBD1; DNA: TGTGCCAGCAGTGCTCGGACAGGGGAATACGAGCAGTACTTC; CDR3: CASSARTGEYEQYF
length: 16; J: TRBJ2-5; size: .; V: TRBV5-1; D: TRBD1; DNA: TGCGCCAGCAGCCTCGGACAGGGACCTGATTTAGAGACCCAGTACTTC; CDR3: CASSLGQGPDLETQYF
length: 13; J: TRBJ2-1; size: .; V: TRBV10-3; D: TRBD2; DNA: TGTGCCATCAGTACGAGCGGGATCGATGAGCAGTTCTTC; CDR3: CAISTSGIDEQFF
length: 13; J: TRBJ2-1; size: .; V: TRBV19; D: .; DNA: TGTGCCAGTAACCCCAGTCCCTACAATGAGCAGTTCTTC; CDR3: CASNPSPYNEQFF
length: 12; J: TRBJ2-5; size: few; V: TRBV29-1; D: .; DNA: TGCAGCGTTCGGCGTACTTCTGAGACCCAGTACTTC; CDR3: CSVRRTSETQYF
length: 14; J: TRBJ1-5; size: .; V: TRBV18; D: TRBD1; DNA: TGTGCCAGCTCACGACAGGGGAGCAATCAGCCCCAGCATTTT; CDR3: CASSRQGSNQPQHF
length: 15; J: TRBJ1-1; size: .; V: TRBV6-2/TRBV6-3; D: TRBD1; DNA: TGTGCCAGCAGTTCTACGACAGGGCTGGGGACTGAAGCTTTCTTT; CDR3: CASSSTTGLGTEAFF
length: 14; J: TRBJ2-3; size: .; V: TRBV9; D: .; DNA: TGTGCCAGCAGCCATGCAGGGGGCACAGATACGCAGTATTTT; CDR3: CASSHAGGTDTQYF
length: 16; J: TRBJ1-5; size: .; V: TRBV7-8; D: .; DNA: TGTGCCAGCAGCACCCGGGACATTCGTAGCAATCAGCCCCAGCATTTT; CDR3: CASSTRDIRSNQPQHF
length: 17; J: TRBJ1-1; size: .; V: TRBV3-1/TRBV3-2; D: .; DNA: TGTGCCAGCAGCCAAGATCTCAGGCGGGCGTCGAACACTGAAGCTTTCTTT; CDR3: CASSQDLRRASNTEAFF
length: 16; J: TRBJ2-3; size: .; V: TRBV7-2; D: .; DNA: TGTGCCAGCAGCTTAGGTTTGACAGAAAGCACAGATACGCAGTATTTT; CDR3: CASSLGLTESTDTQYF
length: 16; J: TRBJ2-7; size: .; V: TRBV7-8; D: .; DNA: TGTGCCAGCAGCTTGACTTTCCCGGGACAAACCTACGAGCAGTACTTC; CDR3: CASSLTFPGQTYEQYF
length: 15; J: TRBJ2-3; size: .; V: TRBV3-1/TRBV3-2; D: .; DNA: TGTGCCAGCAGCCAAGATCGGGCAGGCGCAGATACGCAGTATTTT; CDR3: CASSQDRAGADTQYF
length: 15; J: TRBJ1-2; size: few; V: TRBV13; D: .; DNA: TGTGCCAGCAGCCTCCGGGACCTACGGGCCTATGGCTACACCTTC; CDR3: CASSLRDLRAYGYTF
length: 13; J: TRBJ1-1; size: few; V: TRBV6-6; D: .; DNA: TGTGCCAGCAGGGACAGCGCTAACACTGAAGCTTTCTTT; CDR3: CASRDSANTEAFF
length: 14; J: TRBJ1-2; size: once; V: TRBV5-1; D: .; DNA: TGCGCCAGCAGCCCGGAGGGGGAGAACTATGGCTACACCTTC; CDR3: CASSPEGENYGYTF
length: 16; J: TRBJ2-6; size: .; V: TRBV3-1/TRBV3-2; D: .; DNA: TGTGCCAGCAGCCCGTTTGGGGCTTTGGGGGCCAACGTCCTGACTTTC; CDR3: CASSPFGALGANVLTF
length: 15; J: TRBJ1-5; size: .; V: TRBV6-1; D: .; DNA: TGTGCCAGCAGTGACGGACGGATCCGAAATCAGCCCCAGCATTTT; CDR3: CASSDGRIRNQPQHF
length: 16; J: TRBJ1-5; size: .; V: TRBV7-8; D: TRBD1; DNA: TGTGCCAGCAGCTTCGGACAGGGGGCTAGCAATCAGCCCCAGCATTTT; CDR3: CASSFGQGASNQPQHF
length: 14; J: TRBJ1-5; size: .; V: TRBV6-5; D: .; DNA: TGTGCCAGCAGTTCCCAGGGAGCAGAGGAGCTCCAGCATTTT; CDR3: CASSSQGAEELQHF
length: 13; J: TRBJ1-2; size: .; V: TRBV5-8; D: .; DNA: TGTGCCAGCAGCTTGGGCGGTCAATACGGCTACACCTTC; CDR3: CASSLGGQYGYTF
length: 12; J: TRBJ2-7; size: .; V: TRBV19; D: .; DNA: TGTGCCAGTAGTGGAGCATTGTACGAGCAGTACTTC; CDR3: CASSGALYEQYF
length: 16; J: TRBJ1-2; size: .; V: TRBV19; D: .; DNA: TGTGCCAGTAGTATAGATCTCAAGTGGGGGTTAGATGGCTACACCTTC; CDR3: CASSIDLKWGLDGYTF
length: 16; J: TRBJ1-2; size: .; V: TRBV7-9; D: .; DNA: TGTGCCAGCAGCTTAGGAACAGGAGCTACTAACTATGGCTACACCTTC; CDR3: CASSLGTGATNYGYTF
length: 14; J: TRBJ2-7; size: once; V: TRBV2; D: TRBD1; DNA: TGTGCCAGCAGCCTGGGACAGGCCTCCTACGAGCAGTACTTC; CDR3: CASSLGQASYEQYF
length: 11; J: TRBJ2-3; size: .; V: TRBV5-6; D: .; DNA: TGTGCCAGCAGCTTGGGAGATACGCAGTATTTT; CDR3: CASSLGDTQYF